The 18 T cell receptor beta chains in this list originate from one sample, sequenced in a study of T cells in Graves' hyperthyroidism and ophthalmopathy. It was RNA transcripts that yielded the amplified TCR beta CDR3 regions. HTBI primers were employed in a first-round RT-PCR of the TCR CDR3. TCRdb itself ran the multiplex PCR reads through MiXCR, one entry per CDR3 protein. The table has about 420,000 distinct CDR3 sequences, roughly 13% seen once; the top ten hold 4% to 6.5%. Sequenced sample: blood. These receptors were obtained from a woman between 18 and 29 years old with Graves' hyperthyroidism.

This clonotype was recorded a few times. V usage is TRBV6-2 or TRBV6-3 and J usage is TRBJ1-2, with 7 positions matching TRBD1. This CDR3 is built from 14 residues. Unmatched junction bases numbered 5, after V lost 3 bases and J lost 4 bases. Germline V lookup: CDR1 MNHEY, CDR2 SVGEGT. The CDR3 DNA reads TGTGCCAGCAGTTATAAGGGACAGATCTATGGCTACACCTTC. Its translation is CASSYKGQIYGYTF.

The chain links TRBV11-3 to TRBJ1-2; D gene unclear. CDR3 length equals 13 residues. Germline CDR1 and CDR2: SGHNT and YENEEA. Deletions cut 4 bases from V and 5 bases from J, with 11 bases between. CDR3 sequence reads: CASSSREGYGYTF. In DNA form, the CDR3 reads TGTGCCAGCAGCTCCCGAGAGGGATATGGCTACACCTTC. Looking up the rest from reference TRBV11-3 and TRBJ1-2 gives the full variable domain: EAGVVQSPRYKIIEKKQPVAFWCNPISGHNTLYWYLQNLGQGPELLIRYENEEAVDDSQLPKDRFSAERLKGVDSTLKIQPAELGDSAVYLCASSSREGYGYTFGSGTRLTVV.

About this clonotype itself: Given a much more abundant clone one base away, this may be a read error. V and J are TRBV28 and TRBJ2-7; a weak D match, TRBD2 (6 bases). Germline V gene sequence: CDR1 MDHEN, CDR2 SYDVKM. The V end lost 6 bases, the J end lost 5 bases, and 17 bases lay between the germline ends. The CDR3 covers 14 residues. The DNA of the CDR3 is TGTGCCAGCAGCAACCAGGAGGGCCGGGACGAGCAGTACTTC. It specifies CASSNQEGRDEQYF. The full variable domain, rest sourced from reference TRBV28 and TRBJ2-7, is DVKVTQSSRYLVKRTGEKVFLECVQDMDHENMFWYRQDPGLGLRLIYFSYDVKMKEKGDIPEGYSVSREKKERFSLILESASTNQTSMYLCASSNQEGRDEQYFGPGTRLTVT.

This clonotype was counted at least ten times. The chain links TRBV12-3 or TRBV12-4 to TRBJ2-5; the D is unclear. The CDR3 loop spans 12 amino acids. Trimming pared 5 bases from V and 3 bases from J, leaving 7 bases between. CDR3 amino acids: CASSPDEETQYF. Here the CDR3 DNA reads TGTGCCAGCAGTCCGGACGAAGAGACCCAGTACTTC.

This clonotype was recorded at least ten times. The CDR3 coding sequence is TGTGCCAGCAGCGCCTACTACCGAGAGCAGTTCTTC. This codes for CASSAYYREQFF. The chain employs TRBV7-8 and TRBJ2-1; D unresolved. Germline CDR1 is SGHVS and CDR2 is FQNEAQ. V was trimmed by 5 bases and J by 10 bases, leaving 12 bases between them. The CDR3 length is 12 residues.

Many counts were recorded for this clonotype. The V and J genes are TRBV27 and TRBJ2-7, with 7 bases lining up with TRBD2. This CDR3 has 16 residues. CDR1 MNHEY and CDR2 SMNVEV come from the germline V gene (reference sequence). After removal of 0 bases from V and 0 bases from J, the junction contained 5 bases not matched to a gene. CDR3 protein: CASSLSTSSSSYEQYF. The CDR3 nucleotides are TGTGCCAGCAGTTTATCGACTAGCTCGAGCTCCTACGAGCAGTACTTC.

This clonotype was recorded a few times. This CDR3 is CASSIRHLSSGNTIYF. DNA for the CDR3: TGTGCCAGCAGCATCCGACACCTATCCTCTGGAAACACCATATATTTT. This sequence joins TRBV7-8 and TRBJ1-3; D is uncertain. Germline CDR1 SGHVS, CDR2 FQNEAQ. This CDR3 has 16 residues. The V and J ends lost 5 bases and 0 bases respectively, with 14 bases between them.

This clonotype was detected many times. V usage is TRBV6-1 and J usage is TRBJ1-4, with unresolved D. The CDR3 has 15 amino acids. V shed 5 bases and J shed 0 bases, with 10 bases lying between them. Germline loops: CDR1 MNHNS, CDR2 SASEGT. The CDR3 sequence: CASSPTDATNEKLFF. CDR3 nucleotide sequence: TGTGCCAGCAGTCCGACGGATGCAACTAATGAAAAACTGTTTTTT.

Many counts were recorded for this clonotype. The V call is TRBV6-1, the J call TRBJ2-7, with a weak D call TRBD1 (6 bases). This CDR3 is 14 amino acids long. With 6 bases removed from V and 7 bases from J, the gap between germline ends came to 19 bases. Germline CDR1 reads MNHNS; CDR2 reads SASEGT. The DNA for the CDR3 is TGTGCCAGCAGGCTACAGGGTTCCTTCGGGGAGCAGTACTTC. It translates to CASRLQGSFGEQYF.

The chain is built from TRBV29-1 and TRBJ1-4; possible D gene TRBD1, 6 bases. This CDR3 region has 12 residues. The germline V gene encodes CDR1 SQVTM and CDR2 ANQGSEA. Trimming shortened V by 6 bases and J by 13 bases, and 18 bases separated the two germline ends. The CDR3 region is CSVRDTSYLLFF. The DNA of the CDR3 is TGCAGCGTAAGGGACACCTCGTATCTACTGTTTTTT.

This clonotype came up a few times. For the CDR3, the DNA is TGTGCCAGCAGCCACGCCGGGACAGAAAACACTGAAGCTTTCTTT. This encodes CASSHAGTENTEAFF. The chain combines TRBV4-2 with TRBJ1-1; 7 positions agree with TRBD1. The V gene end was trimmed by 3 bases and the J gene end by 2 bases; junction bases not matched to a gene: 6. CDR3 length: 15 residues. Looked up from germline, CDR1 is LGHNA and CDR2 is YNFKEQ.

This clonotype showed up many times. The chain carries TRBV6-1 and TRBJ1-2, with 8 bases fitting TRBD1. Germline V CDR1 and CDR2: MNHNS, SASEGT. Trimming removed 0 bases from V and 3 bases from J; junction bases left unmatched: 6. The CDR3 consists of 16 residues. The CDR3 reads CASSEASRQGYYGYTF. Written as DNA, the CDR3 is TGTGCCAGCAGTGAAGCATCGAGACAGGGGTACTATGGCTACACCTTC.

The chain couples TRBV19 to TRBJ1-1; D may be TRBD1 (6 bases). Germline CDR1 and CDR2: LNHDA and SQIVND (reference sequence). The V gene lost 3 bases and the J gene lost 7 bases, with 15 bases spanning the gap. The CDR3 totals 14 residues. For the CDR3, the DNA is TGTGCCAGTAGTATGCGCGGGGGCAATGGTGAAGCTTTCTTT. It yields the protein CASSMRGGNGEAFF.

This rearrangement joins TRBV18 to TRBJ2-7; perhaps TRBD1 as D (6 bases). CDR3 size: 14 residues. V shed 0 bases and J shed 2 bases, with 8 bases lying between them. Germline values: CDR1 KGHSH, CDR2 LQKENI. The CDR3 is CASSPPAGAYEQYF. CDR3 DNA sequence: TGTGCCAGCTCACCACCGGCAGGGGCCTACGAGCAGTACTTC.

The V gene is TRBV9, the J gene TRBJ2-7; 10 positions agree with TRBD2. The length of the CDR3 is 16 residues. Germline V gene sequence: CDR1 SGDLS, CDR2 YYNGEE. The junction had 10 bases not matched to a gene; V was cut back by 3 bases and J by 4 bases. The CDR3 spells CASSAGGAGGRYEQYF. CDR3 nucleotides: TGTGCCAGCAGCGCAGGGGGAGCGGGAGGGCGGTACGAGCAGTACTTC.

Regarding this clonotype: A single base separates this from a much larger clone, so it may be a read error. The V and J genes are TRBV7-9 and TRBJ2-5, with D tentatively TRBD1 (5 bases). There are 13 residues in the CDR3. Germline V lookup: CDR1 SEHNR, CDR2 FQNEAQ (reference sequence). CDR3: CASSSDSQETRYF. The CDR3 region has the DNA TGTGCCAGCAGCTCCGACAGCCAAGAGACCCGGTACTTC.

This clonotype was seen only a few times. The V gene is TRBV9, the J gene TRBJ1-2; 9 bases line up with TRBD1. V was pared by 3 bases and J by 7 bases, with 13 bases of the junction left unmatched. Germline V CDR1 and CDR2: SGDLS, YYNGEE. There are 16 residues in the CDR3. The CDR3 is CASSAYPGQGRSGYTF. In nucleotides, the CDR3 is TGTGCCAGCAGCGCATATCCGGGACAGGGTCGTTCTGGCTACACCTTC.

This clonotype occurred a few times. V gene TRBV18 combines with J gene TRBJ2-3; unclear D gene. V gave up 2 bases and J gave up 5 bases, with 14 bases separating them. This CDR3 has 15 amino acids. CDR1 KGHSH and CDR2 LQKENI come from the germline V gene. The CDR3, as DNA: TGTGCCAGCTCACCAGGACCCAACCTGGAAGATACGCAGTATTTT. Its protein product is CASSPGPNLEDTQYF.